Listed below are T cell receptor beta chains from one sample, sequenced in a study of cytomegalovirus exposure and HLA in healthy donors. The method was immunoSEQ multiplex PCR; TCRdb's version includes in-frame clones alone and lacks a portion of them. This sample's table reports 130,000 or so clones. The source material was PBMCs. Source of these receptors: a woman in her 40s in good health and CMV-seronegative. Both conserved end residues are part of each CDR3. Each record gives: D gene, J gene, V gene, CDR3 DNA, CDR3 protein. D genes are given only for firm matches.

TRBD1 | TRBJ2-7 | TRBV18 | TGTGCCAGCTCGCGGGCGGGACAGGCCTTTTTGATGGAACACGAGCAGTACTTC | CASSRAGQAFLMEHEQYF
NA | TRBJ1-5 | TRBV27 | TGTGCCAGCAGTTTCCTGAATCAGCCCCAGCATTTT | CASSFLNQPQHF
NA | TRBJ2-3 | TRBV5-1 | TGCGCCAGCAGCTTGGAGACCCTTTCGGGTACGCAGTATTTT | CASSLETLSGTQYF
TRBD2 | TRBJ2-3 | TRBV9 | TGTGCCAGCAGCGTTAGCGGGGGGAATACAGATACGCAGTATTTT | CASSVSGGNTDTQYF
NA | TRBJ1-1 | TRBV5-1 | TGCGCCAGCAGCTTTCGGCAGGAGGTCACTGAAGCTTTCTTT | CASSFRQEVTEAFF
TRBD2 | TRBJ2-1 | TRBV7-9 | TGTGCCAGCAGCGCCAGACTAGCGGGGGGCCCCTACAATGAGCAGTTCTTC | CASSARLAGGPYNEQFF
NA | TRBJ2-6 | TRBV19 | TGTGCCAGTAGGGGAGGGGGCTCTGGGGCCAACGTCCTGACTTTC | CASRGGGSGANVLTF
NA | TRBJ2-7 | TRBV6-5 | TGTGCCAGCAGTTACTTCGCAGGGGAAGGCGAGCAGTACTTC | CASSYFAGEGEQYF
TRBD2 | TRBJ2-3 | TRBV4-3 | TGCGCCAGCAGCCAAGATCTCAAGCGGGGGGGTACAGATACGCAGTATTTT | CASSQDLKRGGTDTQYF
NA | TRBJ1-5 | TRBV7-9 | TGTGCCAGCAGCGACGGGGTCACTGCGTTACGGAGCAATCAGCCCCAGCATTTT | CASSDGVTALRSNQPQHF
TRBD1 | TRBJ1-6 | TRBV5-1 | TGCGCCAGCAGCTCGCGGGACAGCGAGAATTCACCCCTCCACTTT | CASSSRDSENSPLHF
NA | TRBJ1-6 | TRBV9 | TGTGCCAGCAGCGTAGACGGCAGGAGGGACTCACCCCTCCACTTT | CASSVDGRRDSPLHF
NA | TRBJ2-1 | TRBV5-1 | TGCGCCAGCAGCTTGATGGGGACAAGCTCCTACAATGAGCAGTTCTTC | CASSLMGTSSYNEQFF
TRBD2 | TRBJ2-5 | TRBV11-2 | TGTGCCAGCAGCTCGGGACTAGCGGCAAGGGGGACCCAGTACTTC | CASSSGLAARGTQYF
TRBD1 | TRBJ2-7 | TRBV5-5 | TGTGCCAGCAGCTCTGGGACAGGTAACTACGAGCAGTACTTC | CASSSGTGNYEQYF
TRBD1 | TRBJ1-2 | TRBV7-3 | TGTGCCAGCAGCAACAGGACAGGGCCCTATGGCTACACCTTC | CASSNRTGPYGYTF
NA | TRBJ1-1 | TRBV10-3 | TGTGCCATCAGTGAATGGCAGGGCGCTGAAGCTTTCTTT | CAISEWQGAEAFF
NA | TRBJ2-1 | TRBV10-2 | TGCGCCAGCAGCCAGGACTCATCCTCCTACAATGAGCAGTTCTTC | CASSQDSSSYNEQFF
NA | TRBJ2-3 | TRBV9 | TGTGCCAGCAGCGTAGAGAGTGAGCATACAGATACGCAGTATTTT | CASSVESEHTDTQYF
TRBD1 | TRBJ2-2 | TRBV7-8 | TGTGCCAGCAGCTTAGTCCCGGGACAGGGAGTGATCGGGGAGCTGTTTTTT | CASSLVPGQGVIGELFF
TRBD2 | TRBJ2-2 | TRBV7-9 | TGTGCCAGCAGCTTTTGGGACTACAACACCGGGGAGCTGTTTTTT | CASSFWDYNTGELFF
NA | TRBJ2-5 | TRBV5-1 | TGCGCCAGCAGCTTGGGGCAGATTCAAGAGACCCAGTACTTC | CASSLGQIQETQYF
TRBD1 | TRBJ2-7 | TRBV4-3 | TGCGCCAGCAGCCTTGAACAGGGGGCCCGGTACGAGCAGTACTTC | CASSLEQGARYEQYF
NA | TRBJ1-2 | TRBV7-9 | TGTGCCAGCAGCTTAGAATCCAGGGCGCACTATGGCTACACCTTC | CASSLESRAHYGYTF
TRBD2 | TRBJ2-1 | TRBV4-2 | TGTGCCAGCAGCCAGACGGGACTAGCGGGATACAATGAGCAGTTCTTC | CASSQTGLAGYNEQFF
TRBD2 | TRBJ2-7 | TRBV4-3 | TGCGCCAGCAGCCAAGATCGGACTAGCGGCGCCTACGAGCAGTACTTC | CASSQDRTSGAYEQYF
NA | TRBJ1-2 | TRBV7-2 | TGTGCCAGCAGCTTACCTCAGGGTACGGGCGGCTACACCTTC | CASSLPQGTGGYTF
TRBD2 | TRBJ2-3 | TRBV5-6 | TGTGCCAGCAGGTTTCTAGCGGGGGCCGGAGGAGATACGCAGTATTTT | CASRFLAGAGGDTQYF
NA | TRBJ1-5 | TRBV6-4 | TGTGCCAGGAAACGTCGGGGGTGGTGGTGGCCCCAGCATTTT | CARKRRGWWWPQHF
TRBD1 | TRBJ1-2 | TRBV4-3 | TGCGCCAGCAGCCACGCCACCCGGGACAGCTATGGCTACACCTTC | CASSHATRDSYGYTF
NA | TRBJ2-7 | TRBV7-9 | TGTGCCAGCAGCTTAATGGCAGGGTTCTACGAGCAGTACTTC | CASSLMAGFYEQYF
NA | TRBJ2-2 | TRBV28 | TGTGCCACCCTGCCGGGGGGCGACGGGACCGGGGAGCTGTTTTTT | CATLPGGDGTGELFF
NA | TRBJ1-1 | TRBV29-1 | TGCAGCGTTCTCTCCGCCCCAGGTGAAGCTTTCTTT | CSVLSAPGEAFF
TRBD1 | TRBJ2-2 | TRBV5-1 | TGCGCCAGCAGCTCCCTTGGGACAGGGTCCACCGGGGAGCTGTTTTTT | CASSSLGTGSTGELFF
TRBD1 | TRBJ1-5 | TRBV7-2 | TGTGCCAGCACCCGGACAGGGGGTGGTCCCCAGCATTTT | CASTRTGGGPQHF
NA | TRBJ1-1 | TRBV27 | TGTGCCAGCAAACGTCCAGAGAACACTGAAGCTTTCTTT | CASKRPENTEAFF